The clone carrying this T cell receptor (beta chain) was seen at least ten times. This specimen belongs to a study of early T cells in non-severe SARS-CoV-2 infection. The germline gives CDR1 SEHNR, CDR2 FQNEAQ (reference sequence). The CDR3 is 14 amino acids. V lost 4 bases and J 4 bases, leaving 11 bases between the germline ends. cDNA molecules, individually, were tagged with unique molecular identifiers. TCRdb passed the 5' RACE reads through MiXCR, listing each CDR3 protein once. The sample contains 20,000 to 30,000 distinct CDR3 sequences, roughly 4.1% of which appear only once. The TCR sequence derives from an adult who was a healthcare worker with PCR-confirmed SARS-CoV-2 infection or an uninfected control (not recorded which). Sequencing was carried out using whole blood. The chain joins TRBV7-9 to TRBJ2-1; D may be TRBD2 (6 bases). CDR3 protein: CASSSIRGYNEQFF. CDR3 DNA sequence: TGTGCCAGCAGCTCAATCCGGGGGTACAATGAGCAGTTCTTC.